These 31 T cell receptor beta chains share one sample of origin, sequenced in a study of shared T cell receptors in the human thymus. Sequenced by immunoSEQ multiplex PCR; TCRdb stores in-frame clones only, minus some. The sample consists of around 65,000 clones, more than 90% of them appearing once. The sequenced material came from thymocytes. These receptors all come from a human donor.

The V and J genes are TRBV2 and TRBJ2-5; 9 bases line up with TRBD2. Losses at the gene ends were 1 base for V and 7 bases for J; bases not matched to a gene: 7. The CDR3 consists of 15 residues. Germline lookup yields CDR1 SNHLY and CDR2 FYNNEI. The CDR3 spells CASSEVGAGGRTQYF. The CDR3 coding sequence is TGTGCCAGCAGTGAAGTAGGTGCGGGGGGGCGGACCCAGTACTTC.

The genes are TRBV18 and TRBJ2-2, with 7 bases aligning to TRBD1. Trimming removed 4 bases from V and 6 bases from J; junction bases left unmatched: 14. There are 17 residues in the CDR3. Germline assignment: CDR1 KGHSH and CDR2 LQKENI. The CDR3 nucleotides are TGTGCCAGCTCACAATATATCGACAGGGCAGGCGCCGGGGAGCTGTTTTTT. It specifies CASSQYIDRAGAGELFF. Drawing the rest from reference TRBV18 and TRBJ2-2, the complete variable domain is NAGVMQNPRHLVRRRGQEARLRCSPMKGHSHVYWYRQLPEEGLKFMVYLQKENIIDESGMPKERFSAEFPKEGPSILRIQQVVRGDSAAYFCASSQYIDRAGAGELFFGEGSRLTVL.

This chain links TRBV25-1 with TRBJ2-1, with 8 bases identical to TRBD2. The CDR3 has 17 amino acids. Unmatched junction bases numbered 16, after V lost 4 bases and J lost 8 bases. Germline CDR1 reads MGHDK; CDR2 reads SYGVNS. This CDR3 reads CASSGPVSTGGHDEQFF. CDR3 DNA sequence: TGTGCCAGCAGTGGCCCCGTTTCTACGGGGGGGCACGATGAGCAGTTCTTC.

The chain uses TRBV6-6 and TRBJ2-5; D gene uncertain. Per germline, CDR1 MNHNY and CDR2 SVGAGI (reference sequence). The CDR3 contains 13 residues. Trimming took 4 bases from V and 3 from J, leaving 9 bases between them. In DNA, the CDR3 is TGTGCCAGCAGTTCTCACAGAAAAGAGACCCAGTACTTC. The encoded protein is CASSSHRKETQYF.

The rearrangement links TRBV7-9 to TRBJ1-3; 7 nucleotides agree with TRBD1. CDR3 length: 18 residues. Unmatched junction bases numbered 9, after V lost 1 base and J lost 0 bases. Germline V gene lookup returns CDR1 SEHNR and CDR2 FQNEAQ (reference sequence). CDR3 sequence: CASSLVGRQGSSGNTIYF. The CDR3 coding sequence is TGTGCCAGCAGCTTAGTAGGGCGACAGGGTTCCTCTGGAAACACCATATATTTT.

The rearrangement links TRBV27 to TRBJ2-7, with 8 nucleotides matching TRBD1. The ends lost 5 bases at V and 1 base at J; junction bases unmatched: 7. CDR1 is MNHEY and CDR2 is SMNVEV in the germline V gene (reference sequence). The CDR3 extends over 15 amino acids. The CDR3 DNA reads TGTGCCAGCAGTCCTGACAGGGGCCCGTCCTACGAGCAGTACTTC. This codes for CASSPDRGPSYEQYF.

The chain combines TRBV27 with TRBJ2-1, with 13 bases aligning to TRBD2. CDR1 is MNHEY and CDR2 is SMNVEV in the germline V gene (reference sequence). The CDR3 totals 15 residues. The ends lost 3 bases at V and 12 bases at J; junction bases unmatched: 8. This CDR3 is CASSFPPGLAGMQFF. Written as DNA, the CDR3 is TGTGCCAGCAGTTTCCCGCCGGGACTAGCGGGGATGCAGTTCTTC.

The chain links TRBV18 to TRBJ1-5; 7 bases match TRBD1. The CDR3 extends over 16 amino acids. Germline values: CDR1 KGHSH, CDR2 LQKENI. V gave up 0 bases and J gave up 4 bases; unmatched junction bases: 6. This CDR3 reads CASSPPPGQPNQPQHF. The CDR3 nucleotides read TGTGCCAGCTCACCACCTCCGGGACAGCCTAATCAGCCCCAGCATTTT.

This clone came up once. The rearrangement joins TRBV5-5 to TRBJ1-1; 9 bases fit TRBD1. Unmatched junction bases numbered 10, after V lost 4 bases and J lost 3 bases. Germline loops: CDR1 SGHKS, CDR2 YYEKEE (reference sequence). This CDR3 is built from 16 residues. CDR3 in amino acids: CASSRFPGQGHTEAFF. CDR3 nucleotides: TGTGCCAGCAGCCGATTTCCGGGACAGGGACACACTGAAGCTTTCTTT.

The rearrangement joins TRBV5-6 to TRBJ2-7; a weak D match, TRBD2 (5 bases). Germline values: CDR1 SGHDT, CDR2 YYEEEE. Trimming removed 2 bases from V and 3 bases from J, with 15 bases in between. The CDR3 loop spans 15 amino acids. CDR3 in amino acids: CASSLLGRADYEQYF. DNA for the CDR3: TGTGCCAGCAGCTTACTCGGTAGAGCGGACTACGAGCAGTACTTC.

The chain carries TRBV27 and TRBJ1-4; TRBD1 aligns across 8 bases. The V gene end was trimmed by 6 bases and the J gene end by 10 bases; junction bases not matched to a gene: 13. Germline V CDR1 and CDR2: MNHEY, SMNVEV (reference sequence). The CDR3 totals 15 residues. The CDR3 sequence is CASRPGRQGSGKLFF. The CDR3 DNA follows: TGTGCCAGCAGGCCCGGTCGACAGGGGAGCGGAAAACTGTTTTTT.

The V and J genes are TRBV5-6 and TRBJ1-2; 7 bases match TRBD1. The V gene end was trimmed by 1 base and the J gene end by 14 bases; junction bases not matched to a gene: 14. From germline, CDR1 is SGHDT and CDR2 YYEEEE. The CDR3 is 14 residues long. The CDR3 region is CASSLIPPGTEFTF. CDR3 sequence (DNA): TGTGCCAGCAGCTTGATTCCGCCCGGGACAGAGTTTACCTTC.

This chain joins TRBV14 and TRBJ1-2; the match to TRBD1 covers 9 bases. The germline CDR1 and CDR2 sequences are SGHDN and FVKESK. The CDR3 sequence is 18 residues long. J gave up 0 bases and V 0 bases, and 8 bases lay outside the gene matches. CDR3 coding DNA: TGTGCCAGCAGCCAAGATCTTGGGGACAGGGCCCCTAACTATGGCTACACCTTC. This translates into CASSQDLGDRAPNYGYTF.

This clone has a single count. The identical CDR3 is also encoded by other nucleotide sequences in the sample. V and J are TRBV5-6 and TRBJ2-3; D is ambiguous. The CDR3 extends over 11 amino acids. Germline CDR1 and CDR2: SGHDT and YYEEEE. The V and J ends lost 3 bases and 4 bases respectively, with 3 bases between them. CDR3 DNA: TGTGCCAGCAGCTCCCCAGATACGCAGTATTTT. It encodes CASSSPDTQYF. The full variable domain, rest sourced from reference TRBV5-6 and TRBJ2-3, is DAGVTQSPTHLIKTRGQQVTLRCSPKSGHDTVSWYQQALGQGPQFIFQYYEEEERQRGNFPDRFSGHQFPNYSSELNVNALLLGDSALYLCASSSPDTQYFGPGTRLTVL.

DNA for the CDR3: TGTGCCAGCAGCCAAGAAGTCCCGGGACAGGATCCTCCCGGGGAGCTGTTTTTT. Its translation: CASSQEVPGQDPPGELFF. The chain combines TRBV14 with TRBJ2-2; 8 bases agree with TRBD1. Germline CDR1 reads SGHDN; CDR2 reads FVKESK. The junction had 12 bases not matched to a gene; V was cut back by 0 bases and J by 6 bases. The CDR3 is 18 amino acids.

The CDR3 protein is CASSETGLYGYTF. For the CDR3, the DNA is TGTGCCAGCAGCGAAACAGGGCTCTATGGCTACACCTTC. The genes are TRBV9 and TRBJ1-2; D possibly corresponds to TRBD1 (6 bases). The CDR3 runs to 13 residues. The V end lost 3 bases, the J end lost 4 bases, and 10 bases lay between the germline ends. Germline V gene data show CDR1 as SGDLS and CDR2 as YYNGEE.

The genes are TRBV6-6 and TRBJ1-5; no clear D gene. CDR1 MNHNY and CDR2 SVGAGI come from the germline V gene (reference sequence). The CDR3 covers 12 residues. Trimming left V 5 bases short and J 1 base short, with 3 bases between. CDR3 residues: CASSTSNQPQHF. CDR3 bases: TGTGCCAGCAGTACGAGCAATCAGCCCCAGCATTTT.

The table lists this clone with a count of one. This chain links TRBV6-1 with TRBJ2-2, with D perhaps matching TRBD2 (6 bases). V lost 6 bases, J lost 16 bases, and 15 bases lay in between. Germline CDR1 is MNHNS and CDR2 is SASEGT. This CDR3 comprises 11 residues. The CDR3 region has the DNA TGTGCCAGCAGCCCGGGACTCCCCGCGTTTTTT. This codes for CASSPGLPAFF.

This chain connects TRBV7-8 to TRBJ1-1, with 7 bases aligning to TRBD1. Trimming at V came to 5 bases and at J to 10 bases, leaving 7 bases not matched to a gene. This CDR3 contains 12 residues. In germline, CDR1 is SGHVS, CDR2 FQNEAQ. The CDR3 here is CASSQKQGRAFF. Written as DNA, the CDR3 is TGTGCCAGCAGCCAGAAACAGGGGAGAGCTTTCTTT.

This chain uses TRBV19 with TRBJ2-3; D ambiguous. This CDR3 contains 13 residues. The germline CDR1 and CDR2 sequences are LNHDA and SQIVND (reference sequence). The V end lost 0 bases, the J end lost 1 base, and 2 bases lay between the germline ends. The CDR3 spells CASSIEGTDTQYF. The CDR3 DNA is TGTGCCAGTAGTATAGAGGGCACAGATACGCAGTATTTT.

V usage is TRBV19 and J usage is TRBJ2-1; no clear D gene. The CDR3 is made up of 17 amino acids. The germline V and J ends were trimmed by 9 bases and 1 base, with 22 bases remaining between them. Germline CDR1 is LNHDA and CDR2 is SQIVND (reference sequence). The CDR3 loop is CARTRPSADISYNEQFF. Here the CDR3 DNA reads TGTGCCAGGACTCGACCCTCGGCAGACATTTCCTACAATGAGCAGTTCTTC.

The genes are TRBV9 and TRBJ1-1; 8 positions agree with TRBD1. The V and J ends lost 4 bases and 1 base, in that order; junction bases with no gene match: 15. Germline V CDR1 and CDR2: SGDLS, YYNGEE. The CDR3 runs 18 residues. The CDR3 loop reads CASSPVRTGPPPNTEAFF. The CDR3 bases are TGTGCCAGCAGCCCAGTCAGGACAGGGCCTCCCCCGAACACTGAAGCTTTCTTT.

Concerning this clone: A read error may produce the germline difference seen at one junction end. The CDR3 sequence is CATGLAGALNF. As DNA, the CDR3 is TGTGCCACCGGACTAGCGGGGGCATTAAACTTC. The chain combines TRBV2 with TRBJ2-7; TRBD2 agrees at 13 bases. Germline V gene lookup returns CDR1 SNHLY and CDR2 FYNNEI. The CDR3 loop spans 11 amino acids.

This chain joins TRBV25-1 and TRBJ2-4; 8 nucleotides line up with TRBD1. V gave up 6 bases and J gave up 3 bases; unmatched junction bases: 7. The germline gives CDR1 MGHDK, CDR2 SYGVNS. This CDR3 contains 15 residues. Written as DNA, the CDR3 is TGTGCCAGCAGCGCGGACAGGGAAGACAAAAACATTCAGTACTTC. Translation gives CASSADREDKNIQYF.

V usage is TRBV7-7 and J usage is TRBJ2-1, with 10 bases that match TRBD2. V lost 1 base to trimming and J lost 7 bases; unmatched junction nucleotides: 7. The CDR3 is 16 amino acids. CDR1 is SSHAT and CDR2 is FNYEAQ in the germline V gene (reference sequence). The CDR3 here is CASSLGTASGGNEQFF. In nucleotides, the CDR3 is TGTGCCAGCAGCTTAGGGACGGCTAGCGGGGGAAATGAGCAGTTCTTC.

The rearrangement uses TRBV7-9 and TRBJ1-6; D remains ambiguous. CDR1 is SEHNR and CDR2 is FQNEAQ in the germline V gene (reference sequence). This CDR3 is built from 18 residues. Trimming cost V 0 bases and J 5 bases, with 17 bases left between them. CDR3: CASSLAPKGPTHNSPLHF. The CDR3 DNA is TGTGCCAGCAGCTTAGCCCCCAAGGGCCCAACCCATAATTCACCCCTCCACTTT.

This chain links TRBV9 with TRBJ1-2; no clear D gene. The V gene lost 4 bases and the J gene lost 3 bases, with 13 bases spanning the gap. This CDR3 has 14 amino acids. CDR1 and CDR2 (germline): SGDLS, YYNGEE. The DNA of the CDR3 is TGTGCCAGCAGCCCGAAGGGCCCGCACTATGGCTACACCTTC. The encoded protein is CASSPKGPHYGYTF.

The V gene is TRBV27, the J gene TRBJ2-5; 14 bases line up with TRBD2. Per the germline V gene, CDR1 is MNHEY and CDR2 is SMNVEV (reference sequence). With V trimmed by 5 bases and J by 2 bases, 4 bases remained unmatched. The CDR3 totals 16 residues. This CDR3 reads CASSPRLAGGQETQYF. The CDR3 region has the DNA TGTGCCAGCAGTCCCCGACTAGCGGGGGGGCAAGAGACCCAGTACTTC.

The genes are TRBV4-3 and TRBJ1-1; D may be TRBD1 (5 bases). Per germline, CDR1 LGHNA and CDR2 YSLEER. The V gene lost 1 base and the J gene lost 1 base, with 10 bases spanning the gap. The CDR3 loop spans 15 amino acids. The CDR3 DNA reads TGCGCCAGCAGCCAAGGCAGGGATAGGAACACTGAAGCTTTCTTT. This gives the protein CASSQGRDRNTEAFF.

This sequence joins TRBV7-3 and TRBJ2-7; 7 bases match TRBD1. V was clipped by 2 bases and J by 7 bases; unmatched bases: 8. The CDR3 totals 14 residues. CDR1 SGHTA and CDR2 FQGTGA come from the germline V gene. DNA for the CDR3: TGTGCCAGCAGCTTAGGGACAGCGTTTGGGGAGCAGTACTTC. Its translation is CASSLGTAFGEQYF.

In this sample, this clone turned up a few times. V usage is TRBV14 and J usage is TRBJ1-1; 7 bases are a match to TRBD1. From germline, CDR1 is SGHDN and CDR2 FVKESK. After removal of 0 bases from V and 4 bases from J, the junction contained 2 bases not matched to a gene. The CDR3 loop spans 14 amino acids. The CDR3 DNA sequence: TGTGCCAGCAGCCAAGACAGGGGGGGCACTGAAGCTTTCTTT. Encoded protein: CASSQDRGGTEAFF.